One and the same sample provided the 24 T cell receptor beta chains below, sequenced in a study of blood T cell repertoires in COVID-19. Method: immunoSEQ multiplex PCR; TCRdb's copy keeps in-frame clones and lacks some. The sample holds 150,000 to 200,000 clones, 88% seen once. Material for sequencing was peripheral blood. These receptors originate from a human donor in a cohort sampled during active COVID-19.

This clone was observed once. This chain's CDR3 is CASSESTGDYGYTF. As DNA, the CDR3 is TGTGCCAGCAGCGAGTCGACAGGGGACTATGGCTACACCTTC. This chain joins TRBV9 and TRBJ1-2; 8 bases map to TRBD1. This CDR3 comprises 14 residues. Per germline, CDR1 SGDLS and CDR2 YYNGEE. V was pared by 3 bases and J by 3 bases, with 4 bases of the junction left unmatched. The whole variable domain, remainder taken from reference TRBV9 and TRBJ1-2, is DSGVTQTPKHLITATGQRVTLRCSPRSGDLSVYWYQQSLDQGLQFLIQYYNGEERAKGNILERFSAQQFPDLHSELNLSSLELGDSALYFCASSESTGDYGYTFGSGTRLTVV.

This clone was counted a few times. The chain combines TRBV30 with TRBJ1-6, with TRBD1 as a possible D gene (5 bases). The CDR3 extends over 13 amino acids. Trimming pared 3 bases from V and 5 bases from J, leaving 8 bases between. The germline V gene encodes CDR1 GTSNPN and CDR2 SVGIG (reference sequence). CDR3 DNA sequence: TGTGCCTGGAGGACAGACCATAATTCACCCCTCCACTTT. Protein product: CAWRTDHNSPLHF.

The genes are TRBV5-1 and TRBJ1-4; 7 bases line up with TRBD1. Germline values: CDR1 SGHRS, CDR2 YFSETQ. The V segment lost 2 bases and the J segment 3 bases; nucleotides outside the gene matches: 4. The CDR3 runs 15 residues. The CDR3 protein is CASSFSTGPNEKLFF. The DNA of the CDR3 is TGCGCCAGCAGCTTTTCGACAGGGCCTAATGAAAAACTGTTTTTT.

The chain has TRBV5-4 and TRBJ2-3; 10 bases fit TRBD2. CDR3 length: 16 residues. The germline V gene has CDR1 SGHNT and CDR2 YYREEE (reference sequence). The V gene end was trimmed by 0 bases and the J gene end by 0 bases; junction bases not matched to a gene: 1. The chain's CDR3 is CASSLELAGSTDTQYF. The CDR3 DNA reads TGTGCCAGCAGCTTGGAACTAGCGGGGAGCACAGATACGCAGTATTTT. The complete variable domain, with remaining parts taken from reference TRBV5-4 and TRBJ2-3, reads ETGVTQSPTHLIKTRGQQVTLRCSSQSGHNTVSWYQQALGQGPQFIFQYYREEENGRGNFPPRFSGLQFPNYSSELNVNALELDDSALYLCASSLELAGSTDTQYFGPGTRLTVL.

The chain is built from TRBV30 and TRBJ2-7; D possibly corresponds to TRBD2 (5 bases). CDR3 size: 13 residues. Germline V lookup: CDR1 GTSNPN, CDR2 SVGIG (reference sequence). Deletions cut 1 base from V and 7 bases from J, with 14 bases between. CDR3 sequence (DNA): TGTGCCTGGAGTGCCACCTCACCGGGGGAGCAGTACTTC. Its translation: CAWSATSPGEQYF. The complete variable domain, with remaining parts taken from reference TRBV30 and TRBJ2-7, reads SQTIHQWPATLVQPVGSPLSLECTVEGTSNPNLYWYRQAAGRGLQLLFYSVGIGQISSEVPQNLSASRPQDRQFILSSKKLLLSDSGFYLCAWSATSPGEQYFGPGTRLTVT.

V and J are TRBV9 and TRBJ1-6; unclear D gene. The CDR3 loop spans 15 amino acids. V shed 3 bases and J shed 7 bases, with 14 bases lying between them. Germline loops: CDR1 SGDLS, CDR2 YYNGEE. The chain's CDR3 is CASSDQGGVNSPLHF. In nucleotides, the CDR3 is TGTGCCAGCAGCGATCAAGGAGGAGTGAATTCACCCCTCCACTTT.

The chain links TRBV5-4 to TRBJ1-1; perhaps TRBD1 as D (6 bases). Germline V gene data show CDR1 as SGHNT and CDR2 as YYREEE (reference sequence). Trimming shortened V by 5 bases and J by 1 base, and 9 bases separated the two germline ends. The CDR3 has 13 amino acids. The CDR3 region has the DNA TGTGCCAGCAGGGGGGCGCGGAACACTGAAGCTTTCTTT. Protein product: CASRGARNTEAFF.

V is TRBV20-1 and J is TRBJ2-3; 9 bases map to TRBD2. Germline V lookup: CDR1 DFQATT, CDR2 SNEGSKA (reference sequence). V lost 3 bases, J lost 0 bases, and 7 bases stayed unmatched. This CDR3 is 16 amino acids long. Here the CDR3 DNA reads TGCAGTGCTAGTGACCTAGCGGGGCCTAGCACAGATACGCAGTATTTT. This sequence encodes CSASDLAGPSTDTQYF.

This chain uses TRBV6-1 with TRBJ2-2; possible D gene TRBD1, 5 bases. The CDR3 runs to 15 residues. The germline gives CDR1 MNHNS, CDR2 SASEGT. V was pared by 2 bases and J by 7 bases, with 14 bases between. The CDR3 DNA reads TGTGCCAGCAGTGAAAGGGGTCTACCGGGCGGGGAGCTGTTTTTT. Translated, it gives CASSERGLPGGELFF.

This sequence joins TRBV4-3 and TRBJ2-1, with 7 nucleotides matching TRBD1. Germline trimming cut 0 bases from V and 1 base from J; bases unmatched to any gene: 9. Germline CDR1 is LGHNA and CDR2 is YSLEER. CDR3 length: 18 amino acids. In DNA, the CDR3 is TGCGCCAGCAGCCAAGACTGGGGTTGGGGACAGTCCTACAATGAGCAGTTCTTC. This codes for CASSQDWGWGQSYNEQFF.

This chain connects TRBV6-5 to TRBJ2-1, with D uncertain. This CDR3 comprises 10 residues. With 6 bases removed from V and 9 bases from J, the gap between germline ends came to 6 bases. From germline, CDR1 is MNHEY and CDR2 SVGAGI. In DNA form, the CDR3 reads TGTGCCAGCAGCCGGAGTGAGCAGTTCTTC. Residues: CASSRSEQFF.

The rearrangement uses TRBV4-1 and TRBJ2-7, with 7 bases lining up with TRBD1. V lost 1 base, J lost 4 bases, and 7 bases stayed unmatched. The germline V gene encodes CDR1 MGHRA and CDR2 YSYEKL. The CDR3 has 15 residues. The CDR3: CASSQGQGTGYEQYF. Here the CDR3 DNA reads TGCGCCAGCAGCCAAGGACAGGGAACGGGTTACGAGCAGTACTTC.

CDR3 protein: CAWGTSGRPGKYEQYF. CDR3 coding DNA: TGTGCCTGGGGGACTAGCGGGAGGCCGGGGAAATACGAGCAGTACTTC. V and J are TRBV30 and TRBJ2-7, with TRBD2 matching 15 bases. Germline V gives CDR1 GTSNPN, CDR2 SVGIG (reference sequence). The CDR3 length is 16 residues. Trimming removed 5 bases from V and 4 bases from J; junction bases left unmatched: 9.

In its sample, this clone was seen a few times. The rearrangement joins TRBV10-1 to TRBJ1-6, with 8 bases lining up with TRBD1. CDR1 WNHNN and CDR2 SYGVQD come from the germline V gene (reference sequence). The CDR3 has 19 residues. The CDR3 loop is CASPTGAANNSSYNSPLHF. The CDR3 region has the DNA TGCGCGAGCCCGACAGGGGCCGCAAACAACAGCTCCTATAATTCACCCCTCCACTTT.

This clone has just a few counts. The CDR3 here is CASSQGQSASGYTF. The CDR3 nucleotides are TGTGCCAGCAGCCAAGGGCAGTCAGCGTCTGGCTACACCTTC. V usage is TRBV3-1 (or the pseudogene TRBV3-2) and J usage is TRBJ1-2; no clear D gene. The length of the CDR3 is 14 residues. The V end lost 1 base, the J end lost 7 bases, and 13 bases lay between the germline ends. Germline lookup yields CDR1 LGHDT and CDR2 YNNKEL (reference sequence).

The rearrangement uses TRBV6-2 or TRBV6-3 and TRBJ2-1; 14 bases are a match to TRBD2. Trimming at V came to 4 bases and at J to 9 bases, leaving 14 bases not matched to a gene. Germline assignment: CDR1 MNHEY and CDR2 SVGEGT. The CDR3 has 18 residues. The CDR3 here is CASSFIMGLAGVSSEQFF. The CDR3 DNA reads as TGTGCCAGCAGTTTCATTATGGGACTAGCGGGAGTCTCGAGTGAGCAGTTCTTC.

The chain joins TRBV6-2 or TRBV6-3 to TRBJ2-4; TRBD1 might be the D (5 bases). Trimming removed 5 bases at V and 3 bases at J, with 8 bases between. This CDR3 region has 13 residues. Germline-derived CDR1 and CDR2 are MNHEY and SVGEGT. The CDR3: CASSQDSKNIQYF. The CDR3 nucleotides read TGTGCCAGCAGTCAAGACAGCAAAAACATTCAGTACTTC.

V usage is TRBV7-9 and J usage is TRBJ1-5, with 7 bases aligning to TRBD1. This CDR3 contains 17 residues. Germline loops: CDR1 SEHNR, CDR2 FQNEAQ (reference sequence). Germline trimming cut 1 base from V and 2 bases from J; bases unmatched to any gene: 8. CDR3 sequence (DNA): TGTGCCAGCAGCTTAGTTGTGGGCCAGGGGGGCAATCAGCCCCAGCATTTT. This gives the protein CASSLVVGQGGNQPQHF. The whole variable domain, filled in from reference TRBV7-9 and TRBJ1-5, reads DTGVSQNPRHKITKRGQNVTFRCDPISEHNRLYWYRQTLGQGPEFLTYFQNEAQLEKSRLLSDRFSAERPKGSFSTLEIQRTEQGDSAMYLCASSLVVGQGGNQPQHFGDGTRLSIL.

The chain carries TRBV6-8 and TRBJ2-7; weak D call: TRBD1 (5 bases). The CDR3 runs 15 residues. Per the germline V gene, CDR1 is MNHGY and CDR2 is SAAAGT. Trimming took 7 bases from V and 1 from J, leaving 17 bases between them. The CDR3 reads CASTPGNTVSYEQYF. The CDR3, as DNA: TGTGCCAGCACCCCAGGGAATACCGTATCCTACGAGCAGTACTTC.

The chain employs TRBV12-3 or TRBV12-4 and TRBJ2-1; no clear D. This CDR3 has 12 residues. V was pared by 6 bases and J by 8 bases, with 11 bases between. CDR3 region: CASRITRYEQFF. CDR3 nucleotides: TGTGCCAGCAGGATAACTCGCTATGAGCAGTTCTTC.

The rearrangement joins TRBV5-1 to TRBJ2-1, with D possibly being TRBD2 (5 bases). The V gene lost 0 bases and the J gene lost 5 bases, with 9 bases spanning the gap. The germline CDR1 and CDR2 sequences are SGHRS and YFSETQ. The CDR3 length is 14 residues. CDR3 nucleotides: TGCGCCAGCAGCTTGGCGGGGAATAACAATGAGCAGTTCTTC. Translated, it gives CASSLAGNNNEQFF. Variable domain in full (rest from reference TRBV5-1 and TRBJ2-1): KAGVTQTPRYLIKTRGQQVTLSCSPISGHRSVSWYQQTPGQGLQFLFEYFSETQRNKGNFPGRFSGRQFSNSRSEMNVSTLELGDSALYLCASSLAGNNNEQFFGPGTRLTVL.

V and J are TRBV9 and TRBJ2-5; TRBD1 agrees at 7 bases. Germline V gene sequence: CDR1 SGDLS, CDR2 YYNGEE. The ends lost 3 bases at V and 0 bases at J; junction bases unmatched: 11. This CDR3 region has 17 residues. The CDR3 region is CASSAGPMTGNQETQYF. The CDR3 DNA reads TGTGCCAGCAGCGCAGGACCCATGACAGGGAACCAAGAGACCCAGTACTTC.

In DNA form, the CDR3 reads TGTGCCAGCAGCTTGTCACTAGCGGGGGGTTACTCCTACAATGAGCAGTTCTTC. This sequence encodes CASSLSLAGGYSYNEQFF. The V gene is TRBV5-4, the J gene TRBJ2-1; 12 bases fit TRBD2. Unmatched junction bases numbered 5, after V lost 1 base and J lost 0 bases. The CDR3 is 18 amino acids. Germline-derived CDR1 and CDR2 are SGHNT and YYREEE (reference sequence).

Remarks on this clone: The junction does not match germline at one end; this may be a read error. V and J are TRBV7-7 and TRBJ2-5; TRBD1 might be the D (6 bases). The CDR3 has 13 amino acids. Germline V lookup: CDR1 SSHAT, CDR2 FNYEAQ (reference sequence). Here the CDR3 reads CASSRTGRETQYF. CDR3 DNA: TGTGCTAGCAGCCGAACAGGGCGGGAGACCCAGTACTTC.